This T cell receptor beta chain came from a study of T-cell reconstitution after alpha-beta-depleted transplantation in children. Whole-study results and caveats: Certain patients had high TCRbeta diversity at day 60, and it came from recipient T cells and thymic progenitors that survived.

Construction of the TCRbeta library involved unique molecular identifiers. MiXCR was run by TCRdb on the PCR reads, yielding one entry per CDR3 protein. The repertoire holds around 800,000 distinct CDR3 sequences, with 16% as singletons. Concerning this clonotype: As yet, its antigen is unknown.

The sequences come from PBMCs, mostly from graft donor cells, collected 360 days after TCRalphabeta/CD19-depleted stem cell transplant. This receptor was identified in a male patient between 10 and 17 years old who had a stem cell transplant for acute lymphoblastic leukemia, so the T cells may come from the graft donor.

CDR3 bases: TGCGCCAGCAGCAAAGGCAGTGGCGCAACTAATGAAAAACTGTTTTTT. This sequence encodes CASSKGSGATNEKLFF. The chain uses TRBV5-1 and TRBJ1-4; D unclear. V was trimmed by 4 bases and J by 0 bases, leaving 13 bases between them. The germline V gene encodes CDR1 SGHRS and CDR2 YFSETQ. The CDR3 totals 16 residues.